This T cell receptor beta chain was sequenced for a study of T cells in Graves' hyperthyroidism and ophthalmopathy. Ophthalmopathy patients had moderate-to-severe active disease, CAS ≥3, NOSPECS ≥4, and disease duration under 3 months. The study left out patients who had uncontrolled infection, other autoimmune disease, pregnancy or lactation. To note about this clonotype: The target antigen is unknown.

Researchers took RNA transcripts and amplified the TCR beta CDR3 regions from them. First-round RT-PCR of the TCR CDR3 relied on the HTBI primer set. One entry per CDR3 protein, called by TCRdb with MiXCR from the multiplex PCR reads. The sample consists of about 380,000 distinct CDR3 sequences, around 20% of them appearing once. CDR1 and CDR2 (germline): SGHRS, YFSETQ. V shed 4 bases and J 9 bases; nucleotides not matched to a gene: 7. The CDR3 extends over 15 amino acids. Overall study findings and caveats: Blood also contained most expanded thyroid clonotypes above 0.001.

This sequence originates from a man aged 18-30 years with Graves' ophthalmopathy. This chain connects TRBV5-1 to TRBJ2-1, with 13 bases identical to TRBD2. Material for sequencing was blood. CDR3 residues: CASSRTSGGAFEQFF. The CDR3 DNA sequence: TGCGCCAGCAGCCGAACTAGCGGGGGGGCGTTTGAGCAGTTCTTC.